Listed below are T cell receptor beta chains from one sample, sequenced in a study of T cells in lung cancer brain metastases. Produced via immunoSEQ multiplex PCR; TCRdb's table is partial and in-frame only. The repertoire holds 3,500 to 4,500 clones, roughly 90% seen once, with over 8% in the top ten. Sequencing was performed on tumor tissue from the primary lung tumor. Receptors were obtained from a man in his sixties with non-small cell lung cancer. Each CDR3 is given without its conserved first and last residue.

V gene	J gene	CDR3 protein
TRBV19	TRBJ1-5	ASSWGYSNQPQH
TRBV4-2	TRBJ2-3	ASSQEVRTSGTDTQY
TRBV7-9	TRBJ1-2	ASSLKGGDGYT
TRBV28	TRBJ2-7	ASFRGYEQY
TRBV7-9	TRBJ1-4	ASSSQGDYEKLF
TRBV6-5	TRBJ2-7	ASSYAGTYYEQY
TRBV7-9	TRBJ2-7	ASSLVSGPTAYEQY
TRBV7-2	TRBJ2-3	ASSLVAGFTDTQY
TRBV5-6	TRBJ2-7	ASSLADKAYEQY
TRBV30	TRBJ1-5	AWSGSNSNQPQH
TRBV7-8	TRBJ2-7	ASSLGQFYEQY
TRBV9	TRBJ2-5	ASSYSGGAGGGETQY
TRBV5-1	TRBJ2-3	ASSLTLTDTQY
TRBV10-3	TRBJ2-7	AISASSGGPYEQY
TRBV15	TRBJ2-5	ATSTDQTQY